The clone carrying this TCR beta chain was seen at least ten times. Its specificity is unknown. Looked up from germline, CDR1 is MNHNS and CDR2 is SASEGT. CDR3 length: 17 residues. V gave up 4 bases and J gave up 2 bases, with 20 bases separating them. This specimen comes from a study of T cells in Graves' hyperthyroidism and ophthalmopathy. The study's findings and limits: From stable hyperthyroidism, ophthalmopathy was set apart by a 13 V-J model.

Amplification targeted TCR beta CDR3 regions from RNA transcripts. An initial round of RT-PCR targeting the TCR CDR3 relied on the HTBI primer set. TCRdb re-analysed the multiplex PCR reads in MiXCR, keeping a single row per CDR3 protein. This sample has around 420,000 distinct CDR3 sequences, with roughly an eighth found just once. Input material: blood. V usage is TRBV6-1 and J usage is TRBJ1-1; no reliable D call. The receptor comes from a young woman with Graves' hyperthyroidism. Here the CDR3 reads CASSVPRRGMRNTEAFF. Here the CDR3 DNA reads TGTGCCAGCAGTGTCCCCAGACGAGGGATGAGAAACACTGAAGCTTTCTTT.